These T cell receptor beta chains were read from a single sample in a study of blood T cell repertoires in COVID-19. Sequenced by immunoSEQ multiplex PCR; TCRdb stores in-frame clones only, minus some. The sample lists approximately 360,000 clones; roughly nine tenths were seen once. Sequencing was carried out using peripheral blood. These receptors originate from a man in his forties with acute or convalescent COVID-19. Both conserved end residues are part of each CDR3. D genes are given only for firm matches. Only some rows state a clone size, as once, few, many or a class for expanded clones.

TRBV27,TRBD1,TRBJ2-7,.,TGTGCCAGCAAGACTTCGGGACAGGCAATCTACGAGCAGTACTTC,CASKTSGQAIYEQYF
TRBV5-1,.,TRBJ2-2,.,TGCGCCAGCAACGACAGGTCGAACACCGGGGAGCTGTTTTTT,CASNDRSNTGELFF
TRBV3-1/TRBV3-2,.,TRBJ2-7,.,TGTGCCAGCAGCCCCCGTGCAGGGTTCTACGAGCAGTACTTC,CASSPRAGFYEQYF
TRBV9,TRBD1,TRBJ1-6,.,TGTGCCAGCAGCGTCCCAGCAGGGGGCTCACCCCTCCACTTT,CASSVPAGGSPLHF
TRBV6-5,.,TRBJ1-2,few,TGTGCCAGCAGTTACCGGCAGGGGTCATTGGGCGGCTACACCTTC,CASSYRQGSLGGYTF
TRBV5-5,.,TRBJ2-5,.,TGTGCCAGCAGCTTGGGTCGTGGACTGCTAGGGGAGACCCAGTACTTC,CASSLGRGLLGETQYF
TRBV6-6,.,TRBJ2-7,.,TGTGCCAGCAGAGTCGACGGGGACTACGAGCAGTACTTC,CASRVDGDYEQYF
TRBV7-2,TRBD1,TRBJ1-2,.,TGTGCCAGCAGCCCGCTCCGGGACAGGGGAAGTGGCTACACCTTC,CASSPLRDRGSGYTF
TRBV7-2,TRBD2,TRBJ2-1,.,TGTGCCAGCAGGGCTAGCGGGGGGTCCAATGAGCAGTTCTTC,CASRASGGSNEQFF
TRBV7-2,.,TRBJ2-3,once,TGTGCCAGCAGCCAGCTACTAGCAGATACGCAGTATTTT,CASSQLLADTQYF
TRBV3-1/TRBV3-2,.,TRBJ2-5,.,TGTGCCAGCAGCCTTCCTCAGACAGGTCGGGAGACCCAGTACTTC,CASSLPQTGRETQYF
TRBV7-3,.,TRBJ1-6,.,TGTGCCAGCAGCCGGGGGAATAATTCACCCCTCCACTTT,CASSRGNNSPLHF
TRBV28,TRBD2,TRBJ2-7,.,TGTGCCAGCAGAACTAGCGGGAGGGGCTACGAGCAGTACTTC,CASRTSGRGYEQYF
TRBV27,TRBD2,TRBJ2-3,.,TGTGCCAGCATGGGCGGGAGTGGAGATACGCAGTATTTT,CASMGGSGDTQYF
TRBV9,TRBD2,TRBJ2-1,.,TGTGCCAGCAGCACCCCCGGGACTAGAGGGTCCAATGAGCAGTTCTTC,CASSTPGTRGSNEQFF
TRBV5-1,TRBD1,TRBJ1-1,.,TGCGCCAGCAGCGCACAGGGGGTCGGCACTGAAGCTTTCTTT,CASSAQGVGTEAFF
TRBV5-6,TRBD1,TRBJ1-4,.,TGTGCCAGCAGCCTCGGACAGGGGGCTAGGGAAAAACTGTTTTTT,CASSLGQGAREKLFF
TRBV7-2,.,TRBJ1-3,.,TGTGCCAGCAGCTTGGGTGTGCAGGTGGGCGGAAACACCATATATTTT,CASSLGVQVGGNTIYF
TRBV12-5,.,TRBJ2-7,.,TGTGCTAGTGGTCGGGGGAGTGAGCAGTACTTC,CASGRGSEQYF
TRBV27,TRBD1,TRBJ1-2,once,TGTGCCAGCAGTTCATCCCCACAGGGGAGGGGCTACACCTTC,CASSSSPQGRGYTF
TRBV5-1,TRBD2,TRBJ2-3,.,TGCGCCAGCAGCCATGGACTAGCGGGAGGTCCAGATACGCAGTATTTT,CASSHGLAGGPDTQYF
TRBV2,TRBD2,TRBJ2-7,.,TGTGCCAGCAGTAGGTTAGGGTTACTAGCGGACTACGAGCAGTACTTC,CASSRLGLLADYEQYF
TRBV21-1,.,TRBJ1-5,.,TGTGCCAGCAGCAAAGCCACCTTCTACAGGGGTAACCAGCCCCAGCATTTT,CASSKATFYRGNQPQHF
TRBV5-1,.,TRBJ1-1,once,TGCGCCAGCAGCCCCGAACAGGGCTTAGGCACTGAAGCTTTCTTT,CASSPEQGLGTEAFF
TRBV5-1,TRBD1,TRBJ1-1,.,TGCGCCAGCAATCCGACAGGGGAGAACACTGAAGCTTTCTTT,CASNPTGENTEAFF
TRBV7-2,.,TRBJ1-1,.,TGTGCCAGCAGCAAGACAGGGAACACTGAAGCTTTCTTT,CASSKTGNTEAFF
TRBV6-6,TRBD1,TRBJ1-2,.,TGTGCCAGCAACCGACAGGGCGGGGTCTATGGCTACACCTTC,CASNRQGGVYGYTF
TRBV5-3,TRBD1,TRBJ1-6,.,TGTGCCAGAAGCCAGATCGGGACAGGGCACTCACCCCTCCACTTT,CARSQIGTGHSPLHF
TRBV27,.,TRBJ1-3,.,TGTGCCAGCAGTAGGTCAGGGTCGTTGGGAAACACCATATATTTT,CASSRSGSLGNTIYF
TRBV19,TRBD1,TRBJ2-5,.,TGTGCCAGTAGCTCCCAGACAGGGGTGTTTGGAGAGACCCAGTACTTC,CASSSQTGVFGETQYF
TRBV12-3/TRBV12-4,.,TRBJ2-7,.,TGTGCCAGCAGTCAGACAGGCTACGAGCAGTACTTC,CASSQTGYEQYF
TRBV27,TRBD2,TRBJ2-4,.,TGTGCCAGCAGTCCACGGACTAGCGGGCACAAAAACATTCAGTACTTC,CASSPRTSGHKNIQYF
TRBV5-1,.,TRBJ1-2,.,TGCGCCAGCAGCACAGACAGCCGCTATGGCTACACCTTC,CASSTDSRYGYTF
TRBV25-1,TRBD1,TRBJ2-7,once,TGTGCCAGCAGTGACTGGGACAGGGGCGACGAGCAGTACTTC,CASSDWDRGDEQYF
TRBV6-5,.,TRBJ2-5,.,TGTGCCAGCAGTTACGTCGCAGGGGTCAAGGAGACCCAGTACTTC,CASSYVAGVKETQYF
TRBV18,.,TRBJ1-4,.,TGTGCCAGCTCACCATCCACCGACATCTTGGGAAAACTGTTTTTT,CASSPSTDILGKLFF
TRBV30,.,TRBJ2-7,.,TGTGCCTGGAGTGTACACAGGGTAATTGCCTACGAGCAGTACTTC,CAWSVHRVIAYEQYF
TRBV7-9,.,TRBJ2-5,.,TGTGCCAGCAGACGCAACTCATTCCATGCGGAGACCCAGTACTTC,CASRRNSFHAETQYF
TRBV7-3,.,TRBJ2-5,once,TGTGCCAGCAGCCTTACGGGGGGCCGACTAGAGACCCAGTACTTC,CASSLTGGRLETQYF
TRBV2,TRBD2,TRBJ2-5,.,TGTGCCAGCAGGGCGGGAGTGGCGGAGACCCAGTACTTC,CASRAGVAETQYF
TRBV7-8,TRBD1,TRBJ2-7,.,TGTGCCAGCAGCCTGGACAGGGCCGATACCTACGAGCAGTACTTC,CASSLDRADTYEQYF
TRBV27,.,TRBJ1-1,.,TGTGCCAGCACAGCGGGAACTCTTTCTGAAGCTTTCTTT,CASTAGTLSEAFF
TRBV29-1,.,TRBJ2-2,few,TGCAGCGTTGAGACGGGGTACACCGGGGAGCTGTTTTTT,CSVETGYTGELFF
TRBV2,TRBD1,TRBJ1-5,.,TGTGCCAGCAGGGGAACAGGGGCACAGCCCCAGCATTTT,CASRGTGAQPQHF
TRBV19,.,TRBJ2-1,.,TGTGCCAGTAGTCCAGGGTTCGGGGAGCAGTTCTTC,CASSPGFGEQFF
TRBV10-2,.,TRBJ2-1,.,TGTTCTCGGGAGTACAACAGCGACAATGAGCAGTTCTTC,CSREYNSDNEQFF
TRBV5-5,.,TRBJ1-1,once,TGTGCCAGCAGCTTGGAGGGGTTGAACACTGAAGCTTTCTTT,CASSLEGLNTEAFF
TRBV19,TRBD1,TRBJ2-5,.,TGTGCCAGTAGTATTGCCAGGGGGGAGACCCAGTACTTC,CASSIARGETQYF